The rows below give T cell receptor beta chains drawn from one sample of a study of cytomegalovirus exposure and HLA in healthy donors. Profiled with immunoSEQ multiplex PCR; TCRdb holds only in-frame clones, not every one. This table holds under 150,000 clones, 70% to 85% found once. Sequences were obtained from PBMCs. The origin of the receptors is a woman aged 50 to 65 in good health and CMV-seropositive. Both conserved end residues are part of each CDR3. A D gene is named only where the DNA matches it firmly. Expanded clones are given a class, and other clones once, few, many or no size at all.

J,size,D,V,DNA,CDR3
TRBJ2-4,few,TRBD1,TRBV19,TGTGCCAGTAGTTCTCCAGGGGGCTTAAACATTCAGTACTTC,CASSSPGGLNIQYF
TRBJ2-5,.,TRBD2,TRBV9,TGTGCCAGCAGCGTCCCGGGGGGAGAGACCCAGTACTTC,CASSVPGGETQYF
TRBJ2-1,.,TRBD2,TRBV29-1,TGCAGCGTAAGACTAGCGGGGGAGTACAATGAGCAGTTCTTC,CSVRLAGEYNEQFF
TRBJ1-1,.,.,TRBV21-1,TGTGCCAGCAGTACAACAGGGGGCACTGAAGCTTTCTTT,CASSTTGGTEAFF
TRBJ1-4,.,TRBD1,TRBV19,TGTGCCAGTAGTATGGGCACAGGGGGCCTTTCAACTAATGAAAAACTGTTTTTT,CASSMGTGGLSTNEKLFF
TRBJ1-2,few,.,TRBV2,TGTGCCAGCAGTGAGACAGACTATGGCTACACCTTC,CASSETDYGYTF
TRBJ2-7,.,.,TRBV2,TGTGCCAGCAGTCTACAGGGCGAGCAGTACTTC,CASSLQGEQYF
TRBJ2-7,.,TRBD1,TRBV18,TGTGCCAGCTCACCATGGACAGGAGACTCCTACGAGCAGTACTTC,CASSPWTGDSYEQYF
TRBJ2-3,.,TRBD2,TRBV4-2,TGTGCCAGCAGCCAAGTCTGGCTAGCGGGGGGGAAGACAGATACGCAGTATTTT,CASSQVWLAGGKTDTQYF
TRBJ2-1,.,TRBD1,TRBV5-1,TGCGCCAGCAGCTTCTCCGGGACAGCGGACAATGAGCAGTTCTTC,CASSFSGTADNEQFF
TRBJ2-1,.,TRBD2,TRBV9,TGTGCCAGCGCTCGCGGGGGGGACAGCTACAATGAGCAGTTCTTC,CASARGGDSYNEQFF
TRBJ2-1,.,.,TRBV6-5,TGTGCCAGCAACCGGCGGGGGCGGCCCTACAATGAGCAGTTCTTC,CASNRRGRPYNEQFF
TRBJ2-7,once,TRBD1,TRBV6-5,TGTGCCAGCAGTACAGGACAGGCCTACTCCTACGAGCAGTACTTC,CASSTGQAYSYEQYF
TRBJ2-3,.,TRBD2,TRBV7-8,TGTGCCAGCAGCTTAGGGGGGGGACTAGCGGATGGGGATTTT,CASSLGGGLADGDF
TRBJ1-4,.,TRBD1,TRBV7-9,TGTGCCAGCAGCCTGAGGACAGGAGGTGCAACTAATGAAAAACTGTTTTTT,CASSLRTGGATNEKLFF
TRBJ1-1,.,.,TRBV7-9,TGTGCCAGCATGTGGGGCGCCGACACTGAAGCTTTCTTT,CASMWGADTEAFF
TRBJ1-1,few,.,TRBV6-1,TGTGCCAGCACCATATCACAGGGCACTGAAGCTTTCTTT,CASTISQGTEAFF
TRBJ2-7,few,TRBD2,TRBV4-2,TGTGCCAGCAGCCAAGATCAGCCAGCGGGGGGCCTTTGGGAGCAGTACTTC,CASSQDQPAGGLWEQYF
TRBJ2-7,.,.,TRBV7-2,TGTGCCAGCAGCTCGGGGGGTACAGGGAGATACGAGCAGTACTTC,CASSSGGTGRYEQYF
TRBJ2-5,few,.,TRBV9,TGTGCCAGCAGCTCCTACGGCGGTTTAGAGACCCAGTACTTC,CASSSYGGLETQYF
TRBJ1-6,.,.,TRBV7-2,TGTGCCAGCAGCTTAGTGCCAGGGTCCGAGAATTCACCCCTCCACTTT,CASSLVPGSENSPLHF
TRBJ2-3,.,.,TRBV11-2,TGTGCCAGCAGCTTAGGGGGGCAATCCACAGATACGCAGTATTTT,CASSLGGQSTDTQYF
TRBJ2-2,.,TRBD2,TRBV2,TGTGCCAGCACTACCGGGGGGGCCCCGTGGGAGCTGTTTTTT,CASTTGGAPWELFF
TRBJ2-3,.,TRBD2,TRBV7-3,TGTGCCAGCAGCTCTAGCGGGGGTACAGATACGCAGTATTTT,CASSSSGGTDTQYF
TRBJ1-1,.,TRBD1,TRBV6-6,TGTGCCAGCAATACCGGGACAGCCCTCGGGGCTTTCTTT,CASNTGTALGAFF
TRBJ2-3,.,TRBD1,TRBV29-1,TGCAGCACCCGACAGGGGCAGAGAGTAGATACGCAGTATTTT,CSTRQGQRVDTQYF